This TCR beta chain stems from a study of radiotherapy plus CTLA-4 blockade in lung cancer. Chemo-refractory metastatic non-small-cell lung cancer patients were treated with focal radiation plus CTLA-4 blockade with ipilimumab. TCRdb keeps only in-frame clones here, not all; method: immunoSEQ multiplex PCR. The sample lists tens of thousands of clones; 60% to 80% were seen once. This CDR3 is 13 amino acids long. From germline, CDR1 is KGHSH and CDR2 LQKENI. Unmatched junction bases numbered 0, after V lost 3 bases and J lost 7 bases. Here the sequenced sample was peripheral blood, taken from a patient treated with radiotherapy plus ipilimumab. The clonotype originates from a human donor with non-small cell lung cancer that progressed on radiotherapy plus ipilimumab. J is TRBJ1-6 and V is TRBV18; the match to TRBD1 covers 7 bases. CDR3 loop: CASSPDRNSPLHF. CDR3 coding DNA: TGTGCCAGCTCACCGGACAGGAATTCACCCCTCCACTTT.